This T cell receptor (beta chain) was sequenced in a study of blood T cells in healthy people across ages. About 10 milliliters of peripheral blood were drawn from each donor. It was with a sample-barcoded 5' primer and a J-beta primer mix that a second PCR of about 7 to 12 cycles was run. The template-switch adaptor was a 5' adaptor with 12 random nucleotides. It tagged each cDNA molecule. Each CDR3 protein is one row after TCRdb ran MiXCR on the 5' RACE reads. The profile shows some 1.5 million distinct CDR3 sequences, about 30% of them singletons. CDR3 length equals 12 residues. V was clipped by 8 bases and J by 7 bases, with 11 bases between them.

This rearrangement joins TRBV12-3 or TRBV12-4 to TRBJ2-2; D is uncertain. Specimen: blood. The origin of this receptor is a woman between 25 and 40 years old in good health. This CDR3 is CASRPEYGELFF. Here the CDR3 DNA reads TGTGCCAGCCGTCCGGAGTACGGGGAGCTGTTTTTT.